These 13 T cell receptor beta chains were all obtained from the same sample, sequenced in a study of T-cell memory formation after mild COVID-19. TCRdb ran MiXCR on the 5' RACE reads and lists one entry per CDR3 protein. The table includes about 200,000 distinct CDR3 sequences, about 9.2% detected once. Source material: PBMCs or a T cell subset sorted from them (not recorded which). These receptors came from a man between 18 and 35 years old who had mild COVID-19 (a few samples of this study predate the infection). Cell type and time point are not known.

In its sample, this clonotype was seen a few times. CDR3 sequence (DNA): TGTGCCAGCAGTTACTATGGGCGGAGCACAGATACGCAGTATTTT. It specifies CASSYYGRSTDTQYF. The chain is built from TRBV6-2 or TRBV6-3 and TRBJ2-3; no firm D call. CDR3 length: 15 residues. The ends were cut back, 1 base at V and 0 bases at J, with 8 bases in the middle. The germline gives CDR1 MNHEY, CDR2 SVGEGT.

This clonotype has a count of ten or more. The gene calls are TRBV5-1 and TRBJ2-5; D may be TRBD1 (5 bases). The CDR3 sequence is 13 residues long. The ends were cut back, 2 bases at V and 14 bases at J, with 19 bases in the middle. Germline V gene data show CDR1 as SGHRS and CDR2 as YFSETQ. CDR3 in DNA: TGCGCCAGCAGCTTATCGCAGGGCGCGGTATCTTACTTC. It translates to CASSLSQGAVSYF.

The table lists this clonotype with a few counts. The chain employs TRBV2 and TRBJ2-7, with 11 bases that match TRBD2. V shed 3 bases, J shed 4 bases, and the junction held 5 bases outside the gene matches. Germline CDR1 and CDR2: SNHLY and FYNNEI. The CDR3 has 15 amino acids. CDR3 residues: CASSERTSGGYEQYV. CDR3 DNA: TGTGCCAGCAGTGAGCGAACTAGCGGGGGATACGAGCAGTACGTC.

This clonotype has a count of ten or more. In DNA form, the CDR3 reads TGTGCCAGCAGTTACCGCGGCGGGATAGAGACCCAGTACTTC. Its translation is CASSYRGGIETQYF. The chain is built from TRBV6-5 and TRBJ2-5; D might be TRBD2 (6 bases). Germline V gene data show CDR1 as MNHEY and CDR2 as SVGAGI. The ends were cut back, 2 bases at V and 4 bases at J, with 11 bases in the middle. This CDR3 is 14 amino acids long.

This clonotype was observed a few times. The chain is built from TRBV5-4 and TRBJ1-1; tentatively, D is TRBD1 (6 bases). Deletions cut 4 bases from V and 7 bases from J, with 17 bases between. CDR1 is SGHNT, CDR2 YYREEE, per germline (reference sequence). The CDR3 spans 14 residues. As DNA, the CDR3 is TGTGCCAGCAGCCCCACAGGGCCCACCCTTGAAGCTTTCTTT. Translating it yields CASSPTGPTLEAFF.

As DNA, the CDR3 is TGTGCCAGCAGCCAAGGACAGAGAGGGGGAAATTCACCCCTCCACTTT. Its protein product is CASSQGQRGGNSPLHF. The gene calls are TRBV4-2 and TRBJ1-6, with D possibly being TRBD1 (6 bases). The CDR3 consists of 16 residues. The V gene's germline CDR1 is LGHNA and CDR2 YNFKEQ. The V gene lost 1 base and the J gene lost 7 bases, with 14 bases spanning the gap.

This clonotype was detected only a few times. The V and J genes are TRBV7-2 and TRBJ1-3; no clear D. Looked up from germline, CDR1 is SGHTA and CDR2 is FQGNSA. V shed 0 bases and J shed 4 bases, with 16 bases lying between them. The CDR3 is 17 residues long. The CDR3 DNA follows: TGTGCCAGCAGCTTAGCGCGGGCAGTCCGTCCCGGAAACACCATATATTTT. Encoded protein: CASSLARAVRPGNTIYF.

This clonotype was seen only a few times. The chain has TRBV24-1 and TRBJ1-2; TRBD1 is a possible D gene (6 bases). Germline CDR1 is KGHDR and CDR2 is SFDVKD. The V gene lost 5 bases and the J gene lost 2 bases, with 17 bases spanning the gap. This CDR3 has 16 residues. In DNA form, the CDR3 reads TGTGCCACCAGTGGGGGGCATTCAGGACCCAACTATGGCTACACCTTC. Translation: CATSGGHSGPNYGYTF.

This clonotype occurred a few times. The CDR3 coding sequence is TGCGCCAGCAGCTCGGGACAGGGTTACCAAGAGACCCAGTACTTC. It encodes CASSSGQGYQETQYF. The chain recombines TRBV5-1 with TRBJ2-5; TRBD1 aligns across 9 bases. The CDR3 has 15 amino acids. J was trimmed by 0 bases and V by 3 bases; bases with no gene match: 3. Germline V gene sequence: CDR1 SGHRS, CDR2 YFSETQ.

This clonotype was counted a few times. J is TRBJ2-3 and V is TRBV4-3; 10 positions match TRBD2. Germline V lookup: CDR1 LGHNA, CDR2 YSLEER. This CDR3 comprises 14 residues. With 2 bases clipped from V and 7 bases from J, the junction kept 3 bases outside the gene matches. In nucleotides, the CDR3 is TGCGCCAGCAGCCAACTAGCGGGGGTCCATACGCAGTATTTT. Translating gives CASSQLAGVHTQYF.

In its sample, this clonotype was seen a few times. The chain has TRBV6-5 and TRBJ1-4, with D possibly TRBD1 on 5 matching bases. Germline V gene data show CDR1 as MNHEY and CDR2 as SVGAGI. Trimming cost V 6 bases and J 8 bases, with 19 bases left between them. The length of the CDR3 is 15 residues. CDR3 DNA sequence: TGTGCCAGCAGCTCATTATCGGGGGATCGAGAAAAACTGTTTTTT. This sequence encodes CASSSLSGDREKLFF.

This clonotype was recorded a few times. The chain joins TRBV6-6 to TRBJ1-3, with D hard to call. This CDR3 is 13 amino acids long. Trimming removed 3 bases from V and 4 bases from J, with 7 bases in between. Germline CDR1 and CDR2: MNHNY and SVGAGI (reference sequence). CDR3 protein: CASSYILGNTIYF. In DNA, the CDR3 is TGTGCCAGCAGTTATATTCTCGGAAACACCATATATTTT.

This clonotype was seen a few times. This chain joins TRBV7-2 and TRBJ1-2; D uncertain. The CDR3 is 10 residues long. The V and J ends lost 3 bases and 8 bases respectively, with 4 bases between them. CDR1 SGHTA and CDR2 FQGNSA come from the germline V gene. CDR3 in amino acids: CASSLQGYTF. CDR3 bases: TGTGCCAGCAGCTTGCAGGGCTACACCTTC.